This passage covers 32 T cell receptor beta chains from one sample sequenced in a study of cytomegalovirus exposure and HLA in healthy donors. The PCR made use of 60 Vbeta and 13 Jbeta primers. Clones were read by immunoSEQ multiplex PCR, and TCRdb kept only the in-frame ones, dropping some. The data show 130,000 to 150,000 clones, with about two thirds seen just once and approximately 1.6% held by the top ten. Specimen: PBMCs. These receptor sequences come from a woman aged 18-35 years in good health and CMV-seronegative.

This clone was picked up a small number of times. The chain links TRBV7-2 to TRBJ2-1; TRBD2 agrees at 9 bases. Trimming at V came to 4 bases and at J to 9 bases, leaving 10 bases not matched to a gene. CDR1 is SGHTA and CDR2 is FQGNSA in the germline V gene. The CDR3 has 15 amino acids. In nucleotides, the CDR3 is TGTGCCAGCAGCTCCTACTGGACTAGCGCCAGTGAGCAGTTCTTC. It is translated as CASSSYWTSASEQFF.

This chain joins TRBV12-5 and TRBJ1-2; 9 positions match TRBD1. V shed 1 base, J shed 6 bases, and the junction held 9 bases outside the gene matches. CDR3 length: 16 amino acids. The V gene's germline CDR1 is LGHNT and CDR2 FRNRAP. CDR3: CASGLELGQGSNGYTF. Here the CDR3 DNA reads TGTGCTAGTGGTTTGGAGTTGGGACAGGGCAGTAATGGCTACACCTTC.

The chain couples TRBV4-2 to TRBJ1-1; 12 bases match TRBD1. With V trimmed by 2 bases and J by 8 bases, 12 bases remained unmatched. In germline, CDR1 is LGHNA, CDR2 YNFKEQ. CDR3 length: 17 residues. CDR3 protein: CASSQTGTGGAKHEAFF. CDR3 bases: TGTGCCAGCAGCCAAACCGGGACAGGGGGCGCCAAGCACGAAGCTTTCTTT.

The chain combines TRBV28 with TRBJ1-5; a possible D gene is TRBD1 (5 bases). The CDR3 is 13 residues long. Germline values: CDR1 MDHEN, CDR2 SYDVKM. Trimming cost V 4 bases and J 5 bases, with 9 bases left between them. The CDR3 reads CASSYPRDQPQHF. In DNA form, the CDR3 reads TGTGCCAGCAGTTACCCCAGGGATCAGCCCCAGCATTTT.

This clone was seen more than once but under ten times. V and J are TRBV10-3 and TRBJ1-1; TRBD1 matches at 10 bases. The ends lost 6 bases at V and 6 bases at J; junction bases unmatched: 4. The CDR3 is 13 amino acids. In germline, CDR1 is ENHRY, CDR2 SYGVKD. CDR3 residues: CAIRGTGDAEAFF. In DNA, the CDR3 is TGTGCCATCAGGGGGACAGGGGACGCTGAAGCTTTCTTT.

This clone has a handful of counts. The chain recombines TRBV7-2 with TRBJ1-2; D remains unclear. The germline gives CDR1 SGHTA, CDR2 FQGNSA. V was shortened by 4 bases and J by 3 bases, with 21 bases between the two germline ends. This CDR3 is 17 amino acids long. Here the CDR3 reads CASSSAPGTPAHYGYTF. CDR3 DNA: TGTGCCAGCAGCTCAGCCCCGGGTACCCCAGCCCACTATGGCTACACCTTC. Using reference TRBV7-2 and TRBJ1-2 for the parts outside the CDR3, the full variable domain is GAGVSQSPSNKVTEKGKDVELRCDPISGHTALYWYRQSLGQGLEFLIYFQGNSAPDKSGLPSDRFSAERTGGSVSTLTIQRTQQEDSAVYLCASSSAPGTPAHYGYTFGSGTRLTVV.

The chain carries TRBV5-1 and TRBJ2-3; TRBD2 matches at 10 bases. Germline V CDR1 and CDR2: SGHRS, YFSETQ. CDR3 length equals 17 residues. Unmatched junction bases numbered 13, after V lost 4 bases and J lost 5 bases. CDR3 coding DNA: TGCGCCAGCAGCCCTGAACCCCTAGCGGGAGCTAGAGATACGCAGTATTTT. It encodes CASSPEPLAGARDTQYF.

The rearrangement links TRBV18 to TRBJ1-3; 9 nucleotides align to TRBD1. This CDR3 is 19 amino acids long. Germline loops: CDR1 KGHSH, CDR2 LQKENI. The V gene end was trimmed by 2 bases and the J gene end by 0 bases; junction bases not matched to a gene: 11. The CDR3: CASSPVLQGARHSGNTIYF. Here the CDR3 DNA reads TGTGCCAGCTCACCAGTCTTACAGGGGGCGAGACACTCTGGAAACACCATATATTTT.

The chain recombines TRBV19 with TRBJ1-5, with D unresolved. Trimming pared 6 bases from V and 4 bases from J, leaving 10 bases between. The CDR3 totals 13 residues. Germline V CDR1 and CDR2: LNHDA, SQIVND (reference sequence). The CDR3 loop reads CASRMGPNQPQHF. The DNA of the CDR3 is TGTGCCAGTAGGATGGGCCCAAATCAGCCCCAGCATTTT.

Written as DNA, the CDR3 is TGCAGTGCGAAACAAAATGAGCAGTTCTTC. This sequence encodes CSAKQNEQFF. The chain links TRBV20-1 to TRBJ2-1; no clear D. Trimming removed 6 bases at V and 7 bases at J, with 7 bases between. Germline CDR1 reads DFQATT; CDR2 reads SNEGSKA (reference sequence). CDR3 length: 10 amino acids.

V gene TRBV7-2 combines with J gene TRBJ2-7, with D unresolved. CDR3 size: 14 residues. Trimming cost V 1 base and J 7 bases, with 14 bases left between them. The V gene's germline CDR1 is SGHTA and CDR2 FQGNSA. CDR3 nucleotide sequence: TGTGCCAGCAGCTTAGGGGCCTACCCCACTGAGCAGTACGTC. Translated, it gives CASSLGAYPTEQYV.

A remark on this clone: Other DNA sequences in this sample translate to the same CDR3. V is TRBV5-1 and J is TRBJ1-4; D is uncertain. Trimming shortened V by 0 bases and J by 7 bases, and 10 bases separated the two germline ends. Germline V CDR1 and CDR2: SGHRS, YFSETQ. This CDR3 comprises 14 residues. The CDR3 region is CASSLGQGSEKLFF. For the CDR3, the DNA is TGCGCCAGCAGCTTGGGACAAGGTAGTGAAAAACTGTTTTTT.

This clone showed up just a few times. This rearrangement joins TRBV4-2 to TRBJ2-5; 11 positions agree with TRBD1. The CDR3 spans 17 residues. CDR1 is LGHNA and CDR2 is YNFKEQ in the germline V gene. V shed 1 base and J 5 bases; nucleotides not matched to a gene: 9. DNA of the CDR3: TGTGCCAGCAGCCAAGGGCACGGACAGGGGGCACAGGAGACCCAGTACTTC. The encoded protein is CASSQGHGQGAQETQYF.

The chain's CDR3 is CASSFSIYTYNEQFF. CDR3 in DNA: TGCGCCAGCAGCTTTTCTATCTATACCTACAATGAGCAGTTCTTC. The chain uses TRBV5-1 and TRBJ2-1; no clear D gene. V lost 2 bases and J 2 bases, leaving 11 bases between the germline ends. The CDR3 has 15 residues. Germline V lookup: CDR1 SGHRS, CDR2 YFSETQ.

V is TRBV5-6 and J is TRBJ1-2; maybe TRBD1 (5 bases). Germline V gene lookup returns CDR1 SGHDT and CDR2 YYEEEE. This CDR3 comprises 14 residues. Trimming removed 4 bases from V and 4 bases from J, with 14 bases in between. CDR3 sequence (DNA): TGTGCCAGCAGCCCATTTGGACAATCCTATGGCTACACCTTC. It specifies CASSPFGQSYGYTF.

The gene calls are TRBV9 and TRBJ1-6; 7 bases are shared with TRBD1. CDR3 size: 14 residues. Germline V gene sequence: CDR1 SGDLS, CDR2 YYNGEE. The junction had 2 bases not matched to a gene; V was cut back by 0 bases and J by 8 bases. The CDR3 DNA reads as TGTGCCAGCAGCGTAGGGGGACAGTATTCACCCCTCCACTTT. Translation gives CASSVGGQYSPLHF. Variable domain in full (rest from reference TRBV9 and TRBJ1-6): DSGVTQTPKHLITATGQRVTLRCSPRSGDLSVYWYQQSLDQGLQFLIQYYNGEERAKGNILERFSAQQFPDLHSELNLSSLELGDSALYFCASSVGGQYSPLHFGNGTRLTVT.

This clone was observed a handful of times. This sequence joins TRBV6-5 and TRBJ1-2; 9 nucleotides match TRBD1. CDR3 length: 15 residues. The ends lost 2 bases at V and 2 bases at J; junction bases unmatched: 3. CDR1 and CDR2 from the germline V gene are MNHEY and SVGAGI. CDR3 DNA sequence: TGTGCCAGCAGTTACATCGGGACAGGGAACTATGGCTACACCTTC. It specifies CASSYIGTGNYGYTF.

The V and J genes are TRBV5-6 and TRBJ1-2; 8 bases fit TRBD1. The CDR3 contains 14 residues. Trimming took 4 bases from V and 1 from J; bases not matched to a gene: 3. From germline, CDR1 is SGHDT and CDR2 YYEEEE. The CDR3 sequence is CASSKDRVNYGYTF. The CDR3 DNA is TGTGCCAGCAGCAAGGACAGGGTTAACTATGGCTACACCTTC.

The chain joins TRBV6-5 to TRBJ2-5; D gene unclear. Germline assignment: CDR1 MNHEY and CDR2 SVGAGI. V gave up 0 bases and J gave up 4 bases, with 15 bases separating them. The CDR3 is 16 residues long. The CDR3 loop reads CASSYSLPGLGETQYF. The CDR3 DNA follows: TGTGCCAGCAGTTACTCGTTGCCAGGCTTAGGAGAGACCCAGTACTTC.

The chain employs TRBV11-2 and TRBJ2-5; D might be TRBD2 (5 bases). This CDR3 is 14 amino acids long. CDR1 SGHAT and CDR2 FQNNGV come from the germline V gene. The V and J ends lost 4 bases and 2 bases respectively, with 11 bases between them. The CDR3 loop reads CASSSGSVQETQYF. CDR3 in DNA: TGTGCCAGCAGCTCGGGGTCAGTGCAAGAGACCCAGTACTTC.

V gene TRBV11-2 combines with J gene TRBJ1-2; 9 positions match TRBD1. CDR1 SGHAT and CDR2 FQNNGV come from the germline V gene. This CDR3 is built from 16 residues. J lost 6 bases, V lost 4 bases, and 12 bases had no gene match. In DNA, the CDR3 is TGTGCCAGCAGCTCTACTGTGACAGGGGGGACGGATGGCTACACCTTC. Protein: CASSSTVTGGTDGYTF.

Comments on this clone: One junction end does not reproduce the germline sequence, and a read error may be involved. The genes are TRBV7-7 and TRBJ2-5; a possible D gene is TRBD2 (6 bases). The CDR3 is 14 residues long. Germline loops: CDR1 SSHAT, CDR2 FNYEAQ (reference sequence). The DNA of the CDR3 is TGTGCTAGCAGCTTAGCGGCGGAACAAGAGACCCAGTACTTC. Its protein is CASSLAAEQETQYF. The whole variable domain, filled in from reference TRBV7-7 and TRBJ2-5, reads GAGVSQSPRYKVTKRGQDVTLRCDPISSHATLYWYQQALGQGPEFLTYFNYEAQPDKSGLPSDRFSAERPEGSISTLTIQRTEQRDSAMYRCASSLAAEQETQYFGPGTRLLVL.

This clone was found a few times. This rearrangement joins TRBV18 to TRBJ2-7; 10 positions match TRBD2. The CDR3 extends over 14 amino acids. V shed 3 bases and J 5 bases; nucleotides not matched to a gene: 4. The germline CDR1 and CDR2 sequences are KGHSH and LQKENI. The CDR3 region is CASSPSGRVDEQYV. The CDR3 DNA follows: TGTGCCAGCTCACCCAGCGGGAGGGTGGACGAGCAGTACGTC.

CDR3 protein: CASSSFLERTGELFF. CDR3 nucleotides: TGTGCCAGCAGTTCGTTCCTTGAGCGCACCGGGGAGCTGTTTTTT. This chain connects TRBV27 to TRBJ2-2, with D uncertain. The CDR3 runs 15 residues. The V end was cut by 4 bases, the J end by 4 bases, with 13 bases between. CDR1 is MNHEY and CDR2 is SMNVEV in the germline V gene (reference sequence).

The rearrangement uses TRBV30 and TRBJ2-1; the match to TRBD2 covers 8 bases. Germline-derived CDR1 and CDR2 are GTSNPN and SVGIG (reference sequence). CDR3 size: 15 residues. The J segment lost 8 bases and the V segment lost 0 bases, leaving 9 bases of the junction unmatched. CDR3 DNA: TGTGCCTGGAGTGTTATAAGCGGGAGTTCAGATGAGCAGTTCTTC. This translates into CAWSVISGSSDEQFF. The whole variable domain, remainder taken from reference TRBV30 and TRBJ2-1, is SQTIHQWPATLVQPVGSPLSLECTVEGTSNPNLYWYRQAAGRGLQLLFYSVGIGQISSEVPQNLSASRPQDRQFILSSKKLLLSDSGFYLCAWSVISGSSDEQFFGPGTRLTVL.

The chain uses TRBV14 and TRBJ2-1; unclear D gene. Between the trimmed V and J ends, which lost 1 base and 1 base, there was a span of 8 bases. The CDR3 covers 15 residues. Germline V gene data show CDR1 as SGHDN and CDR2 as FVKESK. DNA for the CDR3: TGTGCCAGCAGCCAAGCGGTGTGGTCCTACAATGAGCAGTTCTTC. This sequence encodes CASSQAVWSYNEQFF.

CDR3 coding DNA: TGCGCCAGCAGCTTGGCGGAGACAGGGGCTTATGGCTACACCTTC. Its protein product is CASSLAETGAYGYTF. J is TRBJ1-2 and V is TRBV5-1, with TRBD1 identical over 8 bases. This CDR3 comprises 15 residues. Trimming removed 0 bases from V and 5 bases from J; junction bases left unmatched: 6. Germline assignment: CDR1 SGHRS and CDR2 YFSETQ.

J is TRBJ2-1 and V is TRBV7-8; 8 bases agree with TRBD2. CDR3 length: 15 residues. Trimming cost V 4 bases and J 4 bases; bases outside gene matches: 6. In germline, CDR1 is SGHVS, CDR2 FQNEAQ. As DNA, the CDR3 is TGTGCCAGCAGCTCGGGCGGGAGGTATTACAATGAGCAGTTCTTC. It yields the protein CASSSGGRYYNEQFF.

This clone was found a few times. This chain's CDR3 is CASKASGRPDTQYF. The CDR3 bases are TGTGCCAGTAAGGCTAGCGGGAGACCCGATACGCAGTATTTT. V and J are TRBV19 and TRBJ2-3; TRBD2 agrees at 10 bases. Trimming at V came to 7 bases and at J to 6 bases, leaving 7 bases not matched to a gene. The CDR3 loop spans 14 amino acids. The germline V gene has CDR1 LNHDA and CDR2 SQIVND (reference sequence).

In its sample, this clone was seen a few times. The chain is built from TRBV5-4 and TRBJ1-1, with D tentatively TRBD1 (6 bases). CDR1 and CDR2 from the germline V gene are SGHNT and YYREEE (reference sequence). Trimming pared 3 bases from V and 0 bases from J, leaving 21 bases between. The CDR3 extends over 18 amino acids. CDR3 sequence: CASSSLAGGVGLNTEAFF. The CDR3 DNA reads TGTGCCAGCAGCTCTTTGGCGGGGGGCGTGGGATTGAACACTGAAGCTTTCTTT. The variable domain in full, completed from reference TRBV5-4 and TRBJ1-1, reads ETGVTQSPTHLIKTRGQQVTLRCSSQSGHNTVSWYQQALGQGPQFIFQYYREEENGRGNFPPRFSGLQFPNYSSELNVNALELDDSALYLCASSSLAGGVGLNTEAFFGQGTRLTVV.

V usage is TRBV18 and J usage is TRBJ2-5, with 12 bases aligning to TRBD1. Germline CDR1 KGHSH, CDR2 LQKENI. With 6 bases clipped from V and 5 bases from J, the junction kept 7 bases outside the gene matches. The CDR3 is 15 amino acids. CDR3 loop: CASSGDRGLLETQYF. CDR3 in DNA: TGTGCCAGCTCCGGGGACAGGGGGCTTTTGGAGACCCAGTACTTC.

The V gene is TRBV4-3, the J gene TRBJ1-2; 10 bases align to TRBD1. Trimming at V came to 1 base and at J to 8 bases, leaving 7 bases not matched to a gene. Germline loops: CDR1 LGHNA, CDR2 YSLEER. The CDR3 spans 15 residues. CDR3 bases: TGCGCCAGCAGCCAAGCGGACAGGGGGGTACAGGGCTACACCTTC. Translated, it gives CASSQADRGVQGYTF.